One and the same sample provided the 15 T cell receptor beta chains below, sequenced in a study of blood T cell repertoires in COVID-19. TCRdb's table, derived via immunoSEQ multiplex PCR, lists solely in-frame clones and lacks some. This table has 350,000 to 450,000 clones, under 85% appearing once. Sequenced material: PBMCs or T cells enriched from blood (not recorded which). These receptors were taken from a woman in her fifties or sixties who had recovered from COVID-19.

V is TRBV2 and J is TRBJ2-4; no reliable D call. V lost 6 bases and J lost 0, with 15 bases in between. CDR1 is SNHLY, CDR2 FYNNEI, per germline. The CDR3 has 16 residues. The CDR3 loop is CASSQAALLAKNIQYF. CDR3 DNA sequence: TGTGCCAGCAGCCAAGCTGCATTACTAGCCAAAAACATTCAGTACTTC.

The chain couples TRBV5-1 to TRBJ1-5; tentatively, D is TRBD1 (5 bases). Trimming shortened V by 4 bases and J by 8 bases, and 19 bases separated the two germline ends. The V gene's germline CDR1 is SGHRS and CDR2 YFSETQ. CDR3 size: 15 residues. This CDR3 reads CASSGRGSEGEPQHF. DNA of the CDR3: TGCGCCAGCAGCGGGCGGGGCTCCGAGGGTGAGCCCCAGCATTTT. Using reference TRBV5-1 and TRBJ1-5 for the parts outside the CDR3, the full variable domain is KAGVTQTPRYLIKTRGQQVTLSCSPISGHRSVSWYQQTPGQGLQFLFEYFSETQRNKGNFPGRFSGRQFSNSRSEMNVSTLELGDSALYLCASSGRGSEGEPQHFGDGTRLSIL.

There are a few counts of this clone. This chain links TRBV24-1 with TRBJ2-3, with TRBD1 identical over 7 bases. Per germline, CDR1 KGHDR and CDR2 SFDVKD. CDR3 length equals 17 residues. V shed 4 bases, J shed 2 bases, and the junction held 11 bases outside the gene matches. For the CDR3, the DNA is TGTGCCACCAGTGACCCTCGCCCGGGACAGAACACAGATACGCAGTATTTT. Amino acid sequence: CATSDPRPGQNTDTQYF.

The chain carries TRBV5-6 and TRBJ2-7; TRBD2 matches 12 bases. This CDR3 contains 15 residues. Germline V gene lookup returns CDR1 SGHDT and CDR2 YYEEEE. V was clipped by 5 bases and J by 3 bases; unmatched bases: 6. Here the CDR3 reads CASRSRLAGVYEQYF. The CDR3 nucleotides read TGTGCCAGCAGGTCTCGACTAGCGGGAGTCTACGAGCAGTACTTC.

This chain connects TRBV29-1 to TRBJ1-2, with D perhaps TRBD1 (6 bases). V lost 5 bases, J lost 2 bases, and 15 bases lay in between. This CDR3 is 14 amino acids long. Germline values: CDR1 SQVTM, CDR2 ANQGSEA. The CDR3 is CSVSQGTGNYGYTF. The DNA of the CDR3 is TGCAGCGTTAGCCAGGGGACGGGGAACTATGGCTACACCTTC.

CDR3 nucleotide sequence: TGCAGCGTCACCCGTGGGGGGGCGGAATATGGCTACACCTTC. Translation gives CSVTRGGAEYGYTF. The chain has TRBV29-1 and TRBJ1-2; a weak D match, TRBD1 (6 bases). The V gene's germline CDR1 is SQVTM and CDR2 ANQGSEA. This CDR3 contains 14 residues. Trimming took 6 bases from V and 5 from J, leaving 19 bases between them. Full variable domain (outside the CDR3, taken from reference TRBV29-1 and TRBJ1-2): SAVISQKPSRDICQRGTSLTIQCQVDSQVTMMFWYRQQPGQSLTLIATANQGSEATYESGFVIDKFPISRPNLTFSTLTVSNMSPEDSSIYLCSVTRGGAEYGYTFGSGTRLTVV.

V gene TRBV19 combines with J gene TRBJ2-6; D is perhaps TRBD1 (6 bases). The germline gives CDR1 LNHDA, CDR2 SQIVND (reference sequence). V was cut by 0 bases and J by 0 bases, with 15 bases left in between. The CDR3 length is 19 residues. The CDR3 sequence: CASSIDKGGGRSGANVLTF. In DNA, the CDR3 is TGTGCCAGTAGTATAGATAAAGGGGGTGGACGCTCTGGGGCCAACGTCCTGACTTTC.

This sequence joins TRBV18 and TRBJ1-1; maybe TRBD1 (6 bases). V shed 5 bases and J shed 0 bases, with 13 bases lying between them. The germline CDR1 and CDR2 sequences are KGHSH and LQKENI. This CDR3 comprises 15 residues. The CDR3 bases are TGTGCCAGCTCAGAGAAGGGGGGGGTGAACACTGAAGCTTTCTTT. Protein: CASSEKGGVNTEAFF. The variable domain in full, completed from reference TRBV18 and TRBJ1-1, reads NAGVMQNPRHLVRRRGQEARLRCSPMKGHSHVYWYRQLPEEGLKFMVYLQKENIIDESGMPKERFSAEFPKEGPSILRIQQVVRGDSAAYFCASSEKGGVNTEAFFGQGTRLTVV.

This clone was seen just once. V usage is TRBV7-2 and J usage is TRBJ1-2; 8 positions match TRBD1. Germline-derived CDR1 and CDR2 are SGHTA and FQGNSA. Trimming at V came to 5 bases and at J to 5 bases, leaving 7 bases not matched to a gene. The CDR3 spans 14 residues. Here the CDR3 reads CASSQPGQVYGYTF. DNA for the CDR3: TGTGCCAGCAGCCAACCGGGACAGGTATATGGCTACACCTTC.

V is TRBV4-2 and J is TRBJ1-1; D unclear. V shed 4 bases and J shed 8 bases, with 20 bases lying between them. This CDR3 has 15 residues. The germline V gene encodes CDR1 LGHNA and CDR2 YNFKEQ. The CDR3 DNA reads TGTGCCAGCAGCCTTAGTTCTACAGCTTTTACCGAAGCTTTCTTT. It codes for CASSLSSTAFTEAFF.

Points on this clone: This same CDR3 is encoded by further DNA sequences in the sample. The V gene is TRBV15, the J gene TRBJ2-7, with D tentatively TRBD1 (5 bases). The V end lost 0 bases, the J end lost 3 bases, and 9 bases lay between the germline ends. This CDR3 region has 14 residues. CDR1 is LNHNV, CDR2 YYDKDF, per germline (reference sequence). The CDR3 here is CATSRDRGNYEQYF. CDR3 DNA: TGTGCCACCAGCAGAGATAGGGGAAACTACGAGCAGTACTTC. The complete variable domain, with remaining parts taken from reference TRBV15 and TRBJ2-7, reads DAMVIQNPRYQVTQFGKPVTLSCSQTLNHNVMYWYQQKSSQAPKLLFHYYDKDFNNEADTPDNFQSRRPNTSFCFLDIRSPGLGDTAMYLCATSRDRGNYEQYFGPGTRLTVT.

The chain carries TRBV9 and TRBJ2-3; 9 positions agree with TRBD2. Trimming took 7 bases from V and 4 from J; bases not matched to a gene: 10. CDR1 is SGDLS and CDR2 is YYNGEE in the germline V gene. The CDR3 spans 15 residues. The DNA of the CDR3 is TGTGCCAGCGGATTAGCGGGAGTGGGTGCAGATACGCAGTATTTT. Protein: CASGLAGVGADTQYF.

The chain combines TRBV7-9 with TRBJ1-1; TRBD1 agrees at 8 bases. V dropped 5 bases and J dropped 3; count of bases not matched to a gene: 8. CDR1 SEHNR and CDR2 FQNEAQ come from the germline V gene (reference sequence). The CDR3 spans 15 residues. The CDR3 here is CASSPGQGGDTEAFF. CDR3 coding DNA: TGTGCCAGCAGCCCTGGACAGGGAGGAGACACTGAAGCTTTCTTT.

The CDR3 reads CASSPSGRGSDEQYF. In nucleotides, the CDR3 is TGTGCCAGCAGCCCTTCCGGCAGGGGGTCGGACGAGCAGTACTTC. This sequence joins TRBV13 and TRBJ2-7, with 7 bases lining up with TRBD1. Germline CDR1 is PRHDT and CDR2 is FYEKMQ (reference sequence). J was trimmed by 5 bases and V by 5 bases; bases with no gene match: 12. This CDR3 comprises 15 residues.

The V and J genes are TRBV27 and TRBJ2-3; D unresolved. Trimming took off 0 bases at V and 6 bases at J, with 16 bases between the two ends. Germline CDR1 and CDR2: MNHEY and SMNVEV (reference sequence). The CDR3 spans 16 residues. The CDR3 loop is CASSLSGSALLDTQYF. The DNA for the CDR3 is TGTGCCAGCAGTTTATCCGGGTCGGCCCTCCTGGATACGCAGTATTTT.